The source of this T cell receptor beta chain is a study of shared clonotypes between healthy human individuals (dated by TCRdb to the early 2020s). About the investigation overall: Three men and a couple of women, aged 18 to 49 years, made up the cohort. For each donor, CD4 naive and CD4 memory were each given three plates, CD8 naive was given two plates, and CD8 memory was given one plate. Blood TCR repertoires of roughly 5 healthy adults were deeply sequenced to estimate repertoire size and the extent of clonotype sharing between individuals. To increase sequencing depth and limit assay-specific biases, different laboratories used diverse techniques to prepare libraries and sequence TCR repertoires. Between about 0.85 and 9.5 billion PBMCs per donor were obtained by leukapheresis.

Of note for this clone: The antigen this receptor binds is unknown. No base quality values were provided; no much bigger clone lies one nucleotide off.

V ends up 4 bases short and J 8 bases short, with an unmatched junction base count of 14. Reading the germline V gene gives CDR1 SGHTS and CDR2 YDEGEE. The CDR3 has 15 amino acids, counting the end cysteine and phenylalanine. The DNA shown is the 45-base CDR3, in frame from base 1. TCR CDR3 regions were amplified from genomic DNA by multiplex PCR using the deep immunoSEQ assay. Extracted genomic DNA from each cell subset was distributed evenly across all wells of several immunoSEQ 96-well plates, and each plate was treated as a replicate. For sorted subsets, each replicate PCR was loaded with roughly 200 ng genomic DNA, equivalent to about 30,000 T cell genomes. Purified libraries were quantified with a Qubit 3.0 fluorometer, sized on a Bioanalyzer 2100, and re-quantified with the KAPA Library Quantification kit. Every immunoSEQ 96-well plate was sequenced on a dedicated single-read 150-cycle Illumina NextSeq 550 flow cell. The paper's data handling went like this. Because only junctional sequences without quality scores were contained in the immunoSEQ output, filtering matching that applied to full-length reads could not be performed. To assign V/J genes and CDR3, sequences were annotated using PyIR, a Python wrapper for IgBLAST v1.9, with IMGT germline references. Any read was removed if the V/J assignment was weak (E-value above 1e-6), the CDR3 was missing, or the read contained stop codons, out-of-frame junctions, or ambiguous translated residues. V3J clonotypes were defined as sequences sharing the same inferred V gene, J gene, and CDR3 amino acid sequence. Percentage overlap between repertoires was computed as shared unique clonotypes divided by the size of the smaller repertoire. Richness of each repertoire was evaluated using RTK rarefaction, the Chao1 estimator, and Recon v2.1 estimates of unobserved clonotypes. Generation probabilities were computed with OLGA for all TCRbeta clonotypes obtained by the gDNA method from several donors. TCRdb provides this immuneACCESS table in a form limited to in-frame rearrangements. Some clones are lacking; in checked studies, under half of them reflect an unresolved V gene, and why the rest are absent is not known. V, J and clone size were drawn from that table, and D and trimming were deduced from the DNA. The sample has some 1,100,000 clones on record, about 84% of them singletons. The ten largest clones take up under 0.65% of the sample.

The donors were healthy, HIV-negative adults who had no recently reported acute infections or vaccinations. Only Caucasian adults living in Nashville, Tennessee, USA were represented among the donors. CD4+ T cells were enriched by magnetic negative selection, after which naive cells were positively selected on CD45RA and the negative fraction was taken as the memory subset. After blood collection by leukapheresis, PBMCs were isolated using Ficoll-Histopaque density gradient centrifugation and then cryopreserved in the vapor phase of liquid nitrogen. Analytical flow cytometry was used to check the purity and quantity of each magnetically sorted T cell population. From each sorted fraction, genomic DNA was isolated and quantified by UV absorbance on a Nanodrop 2000c. On the study overall, not on this receptor specifically: Because the study included a small number of donors, the genetic and exposure-history diversity represented was limited. Incomplete sequencing was indicated by rarefaction of sorted-subset datasets, despite the large sequencing depth. Sampling was restricted to blood, and TCR repertoires in tissues likely differ from the TCR repertoires found in blood. When several donors were compared, the shared fraction of clonotypes was around 4.6% for naive CD4, roughly 3.4% for naive CD8, 2.3% for memory CD4, and about 0.36% for memory CD8. Based on pairwise subsampling, the degree of clonotype sharing among donors was expected to be affected by sequencing depth. Larger estimated clonotype richness was generally found for naive subsets than for memory subsets. Higher generation probabilities were observed for clonotypes shared by all four sorted-subset donors than for non-shared clonotypes.

Source material: memory CD4+ T cells from PBMCs. Taken with the paper, the label for cell subset or site translates to: CD45RA-negative fraction. This sequence was found in a man aged 18 to 30 in good health. Some clones in this sample may be carry-over from other donors' samples. In this chain, TRBV5-8 is recombined with TRBJ1-2, and 7 junction bases match TRBD1. The DNA sequence is TGTGCCAGCAGCCCACAACTCGACAGGGTAGGGGGCTACACCTTC. Its protein reads: CASSPQLDRVGGYTF.